This TCR beta chain was captured in a study of regulatory T cells in long-lasting Graves disease. Study as a whole: Graves' disease counted as persistent after over 5 years of antithyroid drugs with positive TSH receptor antibodies.

The time point denotes: persistent/refractory GD, antithyroid drugs over 5 years with positive TRAb. The TCR library used RNA extracted from PBMCs. Construction of TCR beta libraries relied on iRepertoire HTBI primers and on Arm-PCR targeting CDR3 regions. TCRdb reprocessed the multiplex PCR reads with MiXCR, giving one entry per CDR3 protein. The sample contains approximately 400,000 distinct CDR3 sequences, about 25% of which appear only once. This receptor was taken from a female donor with Graves disease. Sequencing used peripheral blood mononuclear cells (PBMCs), obtained when the disease was refractory, from a patient treated with antithyroid drugs.

The DNA of the CDR3 is TGTGCCAGCAGTACGACAGGTATCGGTGAGCAGTACTTC. It yields the protein CASSTTGIGEQYF. The chain links TRBV6-1 to TRBJ2-7, with D perhaps TRBD1 (6 bases). CDR1 is MNHNS and CDR2 is SASEGT in the germline V gene. The CDR3 contains 13 residues. Between the trimmed V and J ends, which lost 5 bases and 7 bases, there was a span of 15 bases.